The clone carrying this T cell receptor (beta chain) showed up just once. This CDR3 contains 14 residues. The V gene lost 5 bases and the J gene lost 4 bases, with 14 bases spanning the gap. The germline V gene encodes CDR1 LGHNA and CDR2 YSLEER. This record comes from a study of shared clonotypes between healthy human individuals. Sequencing used immunoSEQ multiplex PCR; TCRdb keeps in-frame clones, though not all of them. The table shows about 2.4 million clones, with around 90% occurring only once. The sequencing sample was made of naive CD4+ T cells sorted from blood. Subset defined: CD45RA+ positively selected. This clonotype was obtained from a man younger than 35 in good health. The V and J genes are TRBV4-3 and TRBJ1-1; D uncertain. In DNA form, the CDR3 reads TGCGCCAGCAGCTCCTATCTCGGGATCACTGAAGCTTTCTTT. Translating gives CASSSYLGITEAFF.